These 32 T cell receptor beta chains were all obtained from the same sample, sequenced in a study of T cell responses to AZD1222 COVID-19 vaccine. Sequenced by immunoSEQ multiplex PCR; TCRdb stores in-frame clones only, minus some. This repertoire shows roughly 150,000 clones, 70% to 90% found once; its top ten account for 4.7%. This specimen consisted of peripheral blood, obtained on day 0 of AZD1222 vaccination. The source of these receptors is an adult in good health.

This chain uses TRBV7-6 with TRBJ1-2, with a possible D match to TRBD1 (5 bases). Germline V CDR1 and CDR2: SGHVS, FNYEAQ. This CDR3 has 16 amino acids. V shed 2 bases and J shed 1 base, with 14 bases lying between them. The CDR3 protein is CASSLFSGNDNYGYTF. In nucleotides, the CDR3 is TGTGCCAGCAGCTTATTTTCAGGGAACGATAACTATGGCTACACCTTC.

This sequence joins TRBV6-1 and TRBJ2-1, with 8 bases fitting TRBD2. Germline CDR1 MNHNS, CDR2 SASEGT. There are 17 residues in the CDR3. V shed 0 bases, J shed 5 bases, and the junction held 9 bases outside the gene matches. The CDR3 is CASSEAGWAGGNNEQFF. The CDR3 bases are TGTGCCAGCAGTGAAGCTGGTTGGGCGGGAGGAAACAATGAGCAGTTCTTC.

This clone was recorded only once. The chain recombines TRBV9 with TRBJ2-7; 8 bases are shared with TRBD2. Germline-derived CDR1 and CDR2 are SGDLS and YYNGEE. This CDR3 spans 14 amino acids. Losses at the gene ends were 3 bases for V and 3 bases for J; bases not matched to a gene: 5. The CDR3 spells CASSATGTSYEQYF. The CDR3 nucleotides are TGTGCCAGCAGCGCGACCGGGACTAGCTACGAGCAGTACTTC.

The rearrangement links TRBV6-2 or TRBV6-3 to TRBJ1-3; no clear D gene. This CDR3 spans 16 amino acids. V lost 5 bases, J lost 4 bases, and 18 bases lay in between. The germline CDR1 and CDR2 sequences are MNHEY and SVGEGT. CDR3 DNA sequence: TGTGCCAGCAGTCTTGGGCGGGTCTCGGCAGGAAACACCATATATTTT. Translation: CASSLGRVSAGNTIYF.

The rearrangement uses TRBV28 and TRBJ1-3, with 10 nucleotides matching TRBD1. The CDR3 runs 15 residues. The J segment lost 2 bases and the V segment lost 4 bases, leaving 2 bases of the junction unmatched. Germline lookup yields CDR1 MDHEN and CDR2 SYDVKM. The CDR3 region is CASSWTGGAGNTIYF. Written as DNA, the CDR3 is TGTGCCAGCAGTTGGACAGGGGGAGCTGGAAACACCATATATTTT. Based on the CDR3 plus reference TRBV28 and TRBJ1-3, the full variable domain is DVKVTQSSRYLVKRTGEKVFLECVQDMDHENMFWYRQDPGLGLRLIYFSYDVKMKEKGDIPEGYSVSREKKERFSLILESASTNQTSMYLCASSWTGGAGNTIYFGEGSWLTVV.

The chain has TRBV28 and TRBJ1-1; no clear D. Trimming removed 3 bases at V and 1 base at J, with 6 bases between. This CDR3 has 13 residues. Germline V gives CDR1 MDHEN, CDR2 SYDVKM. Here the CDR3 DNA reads TGTGCCAGCAGTTTTCGGCAGAACACTGAAGCTTTCTTT. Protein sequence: CASSFRQNTEAFF.

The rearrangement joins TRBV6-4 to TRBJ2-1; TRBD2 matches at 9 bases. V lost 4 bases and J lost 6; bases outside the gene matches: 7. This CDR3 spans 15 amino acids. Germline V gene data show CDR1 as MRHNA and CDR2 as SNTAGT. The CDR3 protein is CASSGVAGAANEQFF. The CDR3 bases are TGTGCCAGCAGTGGGGTAGCGGGGGCGGCCAATGAGCAGTTCTTC.

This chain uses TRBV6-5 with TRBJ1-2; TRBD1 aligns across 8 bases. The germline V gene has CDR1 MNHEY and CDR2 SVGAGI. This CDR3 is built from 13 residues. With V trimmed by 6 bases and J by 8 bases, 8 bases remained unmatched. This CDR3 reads CASRRDRGGGYTF. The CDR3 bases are TGTGCCAGCAGACGAGACAGGGGCGGGGGCTACACCTTC.

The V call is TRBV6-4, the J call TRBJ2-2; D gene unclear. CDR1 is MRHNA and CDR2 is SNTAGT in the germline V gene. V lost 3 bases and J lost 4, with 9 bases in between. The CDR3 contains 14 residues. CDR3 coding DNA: TGTGCCAGCAGTGAGTCCACGGGCACCGGGGAGCTGTTTTTT. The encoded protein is CASSESTGTGELFF.

CDR3: CASSMRWGPQHF. The CDR3 region has the DNA TGTGCCAGTAGTATGAGGTGGGGGCCCCAGCATTTT. This chain joins TRBV19 and TRBJ1-5; D call uncertain. Germline V lookup: CDR1 LNHDA, CDR2 SQIVND (reference sequence). The CDR3 contains 12 residues. Trimming pared 3 bases from V and 9 bases from J, leaving 9 bases between.

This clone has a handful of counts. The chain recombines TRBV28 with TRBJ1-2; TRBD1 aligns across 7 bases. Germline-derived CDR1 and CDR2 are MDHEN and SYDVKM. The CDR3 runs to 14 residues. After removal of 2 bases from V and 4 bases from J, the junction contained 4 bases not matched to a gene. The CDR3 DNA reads TGTGCCAGCAGTTTAACAGGGGCCAGCTATGGCTACACCTTC. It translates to CASSLTGASYGYTF.

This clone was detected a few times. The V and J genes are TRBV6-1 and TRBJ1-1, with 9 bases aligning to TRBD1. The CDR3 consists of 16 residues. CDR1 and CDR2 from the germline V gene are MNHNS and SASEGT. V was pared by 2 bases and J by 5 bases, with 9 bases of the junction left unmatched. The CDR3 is CASSERATGGNTEAFF. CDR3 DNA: TGTGCCAGCAGTGAAAGGGCGACAGGGGGAAATACTGAAGCTTTCTTT.

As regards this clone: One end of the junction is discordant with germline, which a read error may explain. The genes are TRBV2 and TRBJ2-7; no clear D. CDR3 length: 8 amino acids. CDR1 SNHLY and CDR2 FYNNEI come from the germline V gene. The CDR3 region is CASSERTF. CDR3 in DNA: TGTGCCAGCAGTGAGCGTACTTTC.

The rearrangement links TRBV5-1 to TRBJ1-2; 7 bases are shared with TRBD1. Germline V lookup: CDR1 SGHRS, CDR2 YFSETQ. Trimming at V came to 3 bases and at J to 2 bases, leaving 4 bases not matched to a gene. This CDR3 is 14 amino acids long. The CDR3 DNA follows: TGCGCCAGCAGCTCAGGGACAGTAAACTATGGCTACACCTTC. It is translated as CASSSGTVNYGYTF.

CDR3 nucleotides: TGTGCCAGCAGCCAGTGGGACAGGGTGGGAGAGACCCAGTACTTC. Its translation: CASSQWDRVGETQYF. The J gene is TRBJ2-5, the V gene TRBV27; 9 bases map to TRBD1. Germline CDR1 and CDR2: MNHEY and SMNVEV (reference sequence). Unmatched junction bases numbered 9, after V lost 6 bases and J lost 4 bases. The CDR3 loop spans 15 amino acids.

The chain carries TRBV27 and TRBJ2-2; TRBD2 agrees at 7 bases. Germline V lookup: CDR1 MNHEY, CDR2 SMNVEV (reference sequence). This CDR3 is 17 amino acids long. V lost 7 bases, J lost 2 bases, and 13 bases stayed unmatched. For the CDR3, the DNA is TGTGCCAGCATCTCCCCGGGTAAAGCGGGAAACACCGGGGAGCTGTTTTTT. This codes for CASISPGKAGNTGELFF.

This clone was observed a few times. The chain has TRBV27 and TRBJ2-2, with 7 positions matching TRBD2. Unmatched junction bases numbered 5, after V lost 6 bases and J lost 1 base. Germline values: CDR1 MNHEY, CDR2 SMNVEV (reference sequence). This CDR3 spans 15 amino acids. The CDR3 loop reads CASRAGTKNTGELFF. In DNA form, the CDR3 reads TGTGCCAGCAGGGCCGGGACTAAGAACACCGGGGAGCTGTTTTTT.

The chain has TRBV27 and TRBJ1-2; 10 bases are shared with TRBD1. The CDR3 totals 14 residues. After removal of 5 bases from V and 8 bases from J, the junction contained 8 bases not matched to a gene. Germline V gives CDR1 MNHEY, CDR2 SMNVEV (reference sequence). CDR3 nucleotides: TGTGCCAGCAGTCCACTAGACAGGGGGCGAGGCTACACCTTC. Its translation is CASSPLDRGRGYTF.

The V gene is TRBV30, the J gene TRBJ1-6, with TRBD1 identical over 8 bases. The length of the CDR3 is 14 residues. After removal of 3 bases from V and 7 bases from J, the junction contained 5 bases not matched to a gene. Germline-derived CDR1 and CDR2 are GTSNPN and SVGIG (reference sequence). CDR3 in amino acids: CAWRKDRVNSPLHF. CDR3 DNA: TGTGCCTGGAGAAAGGACAGGGTCAATTCACCCCTCCACTTT. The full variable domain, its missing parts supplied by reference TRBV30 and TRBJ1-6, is SQTIHQWPATLVQPVGSPLSLECTVEGTSNPNLYWYRQAAGRGLQLLFYSVGIGQISSEVPQNLSASRPQDRQFILSSKKLLLSDSGFYLCAWRKDRVNSPLHFGNGTRLTVT.

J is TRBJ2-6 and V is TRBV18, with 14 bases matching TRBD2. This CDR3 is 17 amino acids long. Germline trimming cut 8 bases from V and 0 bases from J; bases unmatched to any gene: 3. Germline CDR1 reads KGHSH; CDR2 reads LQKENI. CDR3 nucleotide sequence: TGTGCCAGCCCGGGACTAGCGGGAGACTCTGGGGCCAACGTCCTGACTTTC. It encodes CASPGLAGDSGANVLTF.

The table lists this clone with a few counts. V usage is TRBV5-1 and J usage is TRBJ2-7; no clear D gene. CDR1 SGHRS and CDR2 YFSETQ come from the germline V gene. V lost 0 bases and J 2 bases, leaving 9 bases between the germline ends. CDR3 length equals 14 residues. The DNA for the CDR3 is TGCGCCAGCAGCTTGGCCTCAGGACCCTACGAGCAGTACTTC. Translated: CASSLASGPYEQYF.

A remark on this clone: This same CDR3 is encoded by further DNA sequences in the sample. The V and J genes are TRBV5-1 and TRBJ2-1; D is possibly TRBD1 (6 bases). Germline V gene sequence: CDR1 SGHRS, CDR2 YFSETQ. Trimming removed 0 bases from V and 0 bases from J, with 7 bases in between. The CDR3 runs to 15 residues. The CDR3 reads CASSLGGGSYNEQFF. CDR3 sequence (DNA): TGCGCCAGCAGCTTGGGAGGGGGCTCCTACAATGAGCAGTTCTTC.

Written as DNA, the CDR3 is TGTGCCAGCAGTGAGGTGGTAGCGGGGGCCTACAATGAGCAGTTCTTC. Amino acids: CASSEVVAGAYNEQFF. This rearrangement joins TRBV2 to TRBJ2-1; 9 nucleotides align to TRBD2. In germline, CDR1 is SNHLY, CDR2 FYNNEI. The CDR3 covers 16 residues. Trimming removed 3 bases from V and 2 bases from J; junction bases left unmatched: 5.

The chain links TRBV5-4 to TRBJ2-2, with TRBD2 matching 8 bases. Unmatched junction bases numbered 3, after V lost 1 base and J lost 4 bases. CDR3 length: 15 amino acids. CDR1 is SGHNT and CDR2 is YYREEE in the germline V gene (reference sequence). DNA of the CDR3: TGTGCCAGCAGCTTGAAGCGGGAGATCACCGGGGAGCTGTTTTTT. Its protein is CASSLKREITGELFF.

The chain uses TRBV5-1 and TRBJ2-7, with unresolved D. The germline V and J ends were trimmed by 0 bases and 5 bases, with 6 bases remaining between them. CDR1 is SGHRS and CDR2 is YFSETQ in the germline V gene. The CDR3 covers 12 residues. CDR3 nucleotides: TGCGCCAGCAGCTTGGGAGGCCACGAGCAGTACTTC. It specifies CASSLGGHEQYF.

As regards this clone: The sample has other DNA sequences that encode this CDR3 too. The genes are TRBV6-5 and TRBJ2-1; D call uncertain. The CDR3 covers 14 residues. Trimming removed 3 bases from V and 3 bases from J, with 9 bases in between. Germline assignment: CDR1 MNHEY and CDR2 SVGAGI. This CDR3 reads CASSYRLSYNEQFF. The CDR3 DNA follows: TGTGCCAGCAGTTATCGCCTGAGCTACAATGAGCAGTTCTTC.

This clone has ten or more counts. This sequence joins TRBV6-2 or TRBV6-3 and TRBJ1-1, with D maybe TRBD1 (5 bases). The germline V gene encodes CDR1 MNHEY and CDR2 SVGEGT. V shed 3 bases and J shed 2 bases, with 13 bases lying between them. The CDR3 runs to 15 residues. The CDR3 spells CASSYMRTTNTEAFF. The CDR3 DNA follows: TGTGCCAGCAGTTATATGAGGACAACTAACACTGAAGCTTTCTTT.

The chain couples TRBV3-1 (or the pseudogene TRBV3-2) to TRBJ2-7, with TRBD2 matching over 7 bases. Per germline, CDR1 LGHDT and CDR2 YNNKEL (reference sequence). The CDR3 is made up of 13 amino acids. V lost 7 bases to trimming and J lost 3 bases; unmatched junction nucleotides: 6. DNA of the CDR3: TGTGCCAGCAAACGAGCGGGGTTCTACGAGCAGTACTTC. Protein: CASKRAGFYEQYF.

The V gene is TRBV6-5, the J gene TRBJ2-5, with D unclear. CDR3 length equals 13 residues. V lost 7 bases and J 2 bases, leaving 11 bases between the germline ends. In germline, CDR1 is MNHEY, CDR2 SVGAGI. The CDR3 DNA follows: TGTGCCAGCACCCAGGTCCCTCAAGAGACCCAGTACTTC. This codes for CASTQVPQETQYF.

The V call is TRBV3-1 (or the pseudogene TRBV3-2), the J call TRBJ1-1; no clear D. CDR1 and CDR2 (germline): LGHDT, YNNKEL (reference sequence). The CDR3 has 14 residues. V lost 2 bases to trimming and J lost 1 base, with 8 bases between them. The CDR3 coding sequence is TGTGCCAGCAGCCAAACGACGGGGAACACTGAAGCTTTCTTT. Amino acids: CASSQTTGNTEAFF.

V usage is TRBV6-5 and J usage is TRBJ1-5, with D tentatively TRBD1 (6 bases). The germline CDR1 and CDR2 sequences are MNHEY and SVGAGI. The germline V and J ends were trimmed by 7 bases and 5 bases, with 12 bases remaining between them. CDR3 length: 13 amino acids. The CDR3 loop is CASTWEGDQPQHF. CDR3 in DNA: TGTGCCAGCACATGGGAGGGGGATCAGCCCCAGCATTTT.

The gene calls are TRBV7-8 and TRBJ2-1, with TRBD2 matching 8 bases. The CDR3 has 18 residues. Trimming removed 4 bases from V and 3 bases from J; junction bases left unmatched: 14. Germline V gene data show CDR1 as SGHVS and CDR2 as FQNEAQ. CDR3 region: CASSSLAGTRVGYNEQFF. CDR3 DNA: TGTGCCAGCAGCTCGTTAGCCGGGACTAGAGTCGGCTACAATGAGCAGTTCTTC.